The rows below give T cell receptor beta chains drawn from one sample of a study of blood T cell repertoires in COVID-19. The method was immunoSEQ multiplex PCR; TCRdb's version includes in-frame clones alone and lacks a portion of them. Of approximately 190,000 clones in the sample, over 80% were seen once. What was sequenced was peripheral blood. The receptor source for this set is a woman aged 40 to 50 with acute or convalescent COVID-19. CDR3s include the opening cysteine and the closing phenylalanine or tryptophan. The size field is filled for only some rows; it gives once, few, many or a size class.

>.|TRBV6-5
CASGNWQGSKQPQHF
>.|TRBV15
CATSRDRGLAGGQDTQYF
>.|TRBV4-2
CASSQVDRPQETQYF
>.|TRBV2
CARSSDSSYEQYF
>.|TRBV27
CASGDSYQPQHF
>.|TRBV9
CASSSRLAGVNEQFF
>few|TRBV24-1
CATSDTRASRYTQYF
>.|TRBV18
CASSPDREGEKLFF
>.|TRBV6-4
CASSPSRLNTGELFF
>many|TRBV12-5
CASGPTSGGGGYTF
>.|TRBV6-1
CASSEVIVDTQYF
>once|TRBV4-2
CASSLRRGYSGNTIYF
>many|TRBV6-5
CASSYGDSYGYTF
>.|TRBV5-4
CASSPGTSGRAYNEQFF
>.|TRBV15
CATSPGTSDYEQYF
>.|TRBV13
CASSLGAYNSPLHF
>once|TRBV10-1
CASSIWGQGSIPIYF
>.|TRBV7-6
CASSLGQATNYGYTF
>.|TRBV27
CASWDRGQNEQFF
>.|TRBV28
CASRDTWDQPQHF
>.|TRBV6-1
CASSELQTYGYTF
>.|TRBV7-2
CASSWRLAGGPNEQFF
>.|TRBV5-1
CASSLDRMNTEAFF
>.|TRBV5-1
CASSLGQGIGEKLFF